Shown below are 26 T cell receptor beta chains from a single sample sequenced in a study of cytomegalovirus exposure and HLA in healthy donors. PCR was performed using 60 Vbeta and 13 Jbeta primers. Clones were sequenced by immunoSEQ multiplex PCR, and TCRdb holds only the in-frame ones, with some missing. Found here are under 170,000 clones, roughly three quarters of them singletons; the top ten hold 3.5%. Specimen: PBMCs. These receptors originate from a human donor in good health.

The chain recombines TRBV15 with TRBJ2-3; TRBD2 matches at 7 bases. This CDR3 has 15 residues. Trimming at V came to 1 base and at J to 2 bases, leaving 3 bases not matched to a gene. Germline CDR1 and CDR2: LNHNV and YYDKDF (reference sequence). The CDR3: CATSRGGGFTDTQYF. DNA for the CDR3: TGTGCCACCAGCAGAGGGGGGGGTTTCACAGATACGCAGTATTTT.

The DNA of the CDR3 is TGTGCCAGCAGTGAAATGGGGCAGGGGATCTATGGCTACACCTTC. Translation: CASSEMGQGIYGYTF. The rearrangement links TRBV6-1 to TRBJ1-2; possible D gene TRBD1, 6 bases. CDR3 length: 15 residues. CDR1 is MNHNS, CDR2 SASEGT, per germline. Trimming removed 2 bases from V and 4 bases from J, with 14 bases in between.

J is TRBJ2-1 and V is TRBV25-1; 9 positions match TRBD2. The CDR3 loop spans 14 amino acids. From germline, CDR1 is MGHDK and CDR2 SYGVNS. Trimming removed 8 bases from V and 3 bases from J; junction bases left unmatched: 5. The CDR3: CASRRGGIYNEQFF. The CDR3 DNA follows: TGTGCCAGCCGGCGGGGGGGCATCTACAATGAGCAGTTCTTC.

The V and J genes are TRBV7-8 and TRBJ2-7; D might be TRBD2 (5 bases). The germline V gene has CDR1 SGHVS and CDR2 FQNEAQ. This CDR3 is built from 14 residues. The V end was cut by 5 bases, the J end by 4 bases, with 15 bases between. The CDR3 nucleotides are TGTGCCAGCAGCCGGTTTGGGAGAAATTACGAGCAGTACTTC. Translation: CASSRFGRNYEQYF.

The chain couples TRBV9 to TRBJ2-3, with TRBD1 as a possible D gene (5 bases). The ends were cut back, 3 bases at V and 0 bases at J, with 11 bases in the middle. This CDR3 region has 15 residues. The germline V gene has CDR1 SGDLS and CDR2 YYNGEE. The CDR3 DNA sequence: TGTGCCAGCAGCGCAGACAGTTCTAGCACAGATACGCAGTATTTT. Translated: CASSADSSSTDTQYF.

The chain joins TRBV6-6 to TRBJ2-1, with D perhaps TRBD2 (6 bases). CDR1 and CDR2 (germline): MNHNY, SVGAGI (reference sequence). This CDR3 is 14 amino acids long. The V gene lost 2 bases and the J gene lost 5 bases, with 10 bases spanning the gap. CDR3 sequence reads: CASSYRGSDNEQFF. The CDR3 DNA follows: TGTGCCAGCAGTTACCGGGGGTCCGACAATGAGCAGTTCTTC.

The chain joins TRBV19 to TRBJ2-2; 9 bases are a match to TRBD2. Unmatched junction bases numbered 4, after V lost 1 base and J lost 1 base. The CDR3 is made up of 17 amino acids. Germline-derived CDR1 and CDR2 are LNHDA and SQIVND (reference sequence). CDR3 region: CASSIGAGGQNTGELFF. CDR3 sequence (DNA): TGTGCCAGTAGTATAGGAGCGGGGGGACAGAACACCGGGGAGCTGTTTTTT. The complete variable domain, with remaining parts taken from reference TRBV19 and TRBJ2-2, reads DGGITQSPKYLFRKEGQNVTLSCEQNLNHDAMYWYRQDPGQGLRLIYYSQIVNDFQKGDIAEGYSVSREKKESFPLTVTSAQKNPTAFYLCASSIGAGGQNTGELFFGEGSRLTVL.

The V and J genes are TRBV12-5 and TRBJ2-3, with D possibly matching TRBD1 (5 bases). CDR1 is LGHNT and CDR2 is FRNRAP in the germline V gene. The length of the CDR3 is 14 residues. The V and J ends lost 5 bases and 3 bases respectively, with 12 bases between them. The CDR3 loop is CASGLSQGTDTQYF. The CDR3 region has the DNA TGTGCTAGTGGTCTGTCCCAGGGAACAGATACGCAGTATTTT.

This chain links TRBV7-6 with TRBJ1-2; 7 nucleotides agree with TRBD1. The CDR3 consists of 13 residues. Trimming at V came to 3 bases and at J to 8 bases, leaving 6 bases not matched to a gene. In germline, CDR1 is SGHVS, CDR2 FNYEAQ. The CDR3 DNA is TGTGCCAGCAGCTTCCACAGGGGTGACGGCTACACCTTC. This encodes CASSFHRGDGYTF. Variable domain in full (rest from reference TRBV7-6 and TRBJ1-2): GAGVSQSPRYKVTKRGQDVALRCDPISGHVSLYWYRQALGQGPEFLTYFNYEAQQDKSGLPNDRFSAERPEGSISTLTIQRTEQRDSAMYRCASSFHRGDGYTFGSGTRLTVV.

This clone was picked up one time. This chain joins TRBV2 and TRBJ2-3; 9 bases map to TRBD2. CDR3 length equals 16 residues. J was trimmed by 5 bases and V by 5 bases; bases with no gene match: 11. Germline lookup yields CDR1 SNHLY and CDR2 FYNNEI. CDR3 coding DNA: TGTGCCAGCAGTCTCCCTGGGCGGGGGGGGATAGATACGCAGTATTTT. Its protein is CASSLPGRGGIDTQYF.

The chain employs TRBV9 and TRBJ2-3; TRBD1 matches 7 bases. With V trimmed by 2 bases and J by 5 bases, 5 bases remained unmatched. CDR1 is SGDLS and CDR2 is YYNGEE in the germline V gene. The CDR3 sequence is 14 residues long. CDR3 residues: CASSVDRAKDTQYF. CDR3 nucleotide sequence: TGTGCCAGCAGCGTTGACAGGGCCAAAGATACGCAGTATTTT.

This clone appeared once. The CDR3 nucleotides read TGTGCCCCTAGGGGACAGGGGTTGAAGAAGGAAAAACTGTTTTTT. It yields the protein CAPRGQGLKKEKLFF. The chain joins TRBV25-1 to TRBJ1-4, with TRBD1 matching over 10 bases. J gave up 8 bases and V 11 bases, and 14 bases lay outside the gene matches. The CDR3 has 15 amino acids. The germline V gene has CDR1 MGHDK and CDR2 SYGVNS.

A few counts support this clone. The rearrangement links TRBV7-2 to TRBJ1-2; 9 nucleotides line up with TRBD1. V lost 1 base and J lost 6; bases outside the gene matches: 6. Germline values: CDR1 SGHTA, CDR2 FQGNSA. CDR3 length: 15 amino acids. CDR3 in amino acids: CASSLVSGTGNGYTF. CDR3 nucleotides: TGTGCCAGCAGCTTAGTGTCCGGGACAGGGAATGGCTACACCTTC.

This chain connects TRBV7-8 to TRBJ2-6; 13 positions agree with TRBD2. V was pared by 5 bases and J by 2 bases, with 15 bases of the junction left unmatched. CDR1 is SGHVS and CDR2 is FQNEAQ in the germline V gene. CDR3 length equals 21 residues. The CDR3 region has the DNA TGTGCCAGCAGCCTCAAAAGGCGGGGACTAGCGGGAAAGACTGGGGCCAACGTCCTGACTTTC. This encodes CASSLKRRGLAGKTGANVLTF.

The J gene is TRBJ2-7, the V gene TRBV30, with TRBD2 matching 11 bases. The CDR3 has 18 amino acids. With V trimmed by 2 bases and J by 2 bases, 14 bases remained unmatched. CDR1 and CDR2 from the germline V gene are GTSNPN and SVGIG (reference sequence). The CDR3 loop is CAWSSRGSGGANAYEQYF. DNA for the CDR3: TGTGCCTGGAGTTCCCGAGGTAGCGGGGGGGCTAATGCCTACGAGCAGTACTTC. The full variable domain, rest sourced from reference TRBV30 and TRBJ2-7, is SQTIHQWPATLVQPVGSPLSLECTVEGTSNPNLYWYRQAAGRGLQLLFYSVGIGQISSEVPQNLSASRPQDRQFILSSKKLLLSDSGFYLCAWSSRGSGGANAYEQYFGPGTRLTVT.

The chain uses TRBV6-1 and TRBJ2-5; 8 nucleotides align to TRBD2. The CDR3 covers 11 residues. In germline, CDR1 is MNHNS, CDR2 SASEGT. As DNA, the CDR3 is TGTGCTTGTGCGGGAGGAGAGACCCAGTACTTC. Amino acids: CACAGGETQYF.

This clone was counted between two and nine times. This chain connects TRBV7-9 to TRBJ2-7; a weak D match, TRBD1 (5 bases). The CDR3 extends over 13 amino acids. In germline, CDR1 is SEHNR, CDR2 FQNEAQ (reference sequence). The V and J ends lost 7 bases and 0 bases respectively, with 10 bases between them. This chain's CDR3 is CASTPTDSYEQYF. In nucleotides, the CDR3 is TGTGCCAGCACACCGACAGACTCCTACGAGCAGTACTTC. Supplemented by reference TRBV7-9 and TRBJ2-7, the full variable domain reads DTGVSQNPRHKITKRGQNVTFRCDPISEHNRLYWYRQTLGQGPEFLTYFQNEAQLEKSRLLSDRFSAERPKGSFSTLEIQRTEQGDSAMYLCASTPTDSYEQYFGPGTRLTVT.

This clone was observed a single time. The chain links TRBV7-6 to TRBJ1-2; the match to TRBD1 covers 8 bases. The CDR3 loop spans 15 amino acids. Germline assignment: CDR1 SGHVS and CDR2 FNYEAQ. V shed 5 bases, J shed 8 bases, and the junction held 13 bases outside the gene matches. Here the CDR3 DNA reads TGTGCCAGCAGCCCCCGTTGGACAGGGATTAAGGGCTACACCTTC. Protein sequence: CASSPRWTGIKGYTF.

The CDR3 bases are TGTGCCAGCTCACCAGCGTCCGATACGCAGTATTTT. This encodes CASSPASDTQYF. The chain joins TRBV18 to TRBJ2-3; D is unresolved. Trimming removed 2 bases from V and 6 bases from J, with 6 bases in between. Germline CDR1 and CDR2: KGHSH and LQKENI. The CDR3 has 12 residues.

The count of this clone is one. The chain employs TRBV15 and TRBJ2-7, with D perhaps TRBD1 (5 bases). Germline V CDR1 and CDR2: LNHNV, YYDKDF (reference sequence). V was trimmed by 4 bases and J by 3 bases, leaving 13 bases between them. CDR3 length equals 14 residues. The CDR3 DNA follows: TGTGCCACCAGCAACCCAGGGTCATACTACGAGCAGTACTTC. Translation gives CATSNPGSYYEQYF.

V usage is TRBV4-3 and J usage is TRBJ2-2; 9 nucleotides agree with TRBD1. This CDR3 spans 16 amino acids. The V gene's germline CDR1 is LGHNA and CDR2 YSLEER. Losses at the gene ends were 5 bases for V and 5 bases for J; bases not matched to a gene: 9. The CDR3 sequence is CASSKGPGQGTGELFF. The CDR3 coding sequence is TGCGCCAGCAGCAAGGGTCCGGGACAGGGAACCGGGGAGCTGTTTTTT.

V is TRBV7-9 and J is TRBJ1-2; weak D call: TRBD1 (5 bases). V shed 8 bases and J shed 5 bases, with 18 bases lying between them. This CDR3 has 14 residues. In germline, CDR1 is SEHNR, CDR2 FQNEAQ (reference sequence). The CDR3 DNA reads as TGTGCCAGCGGGGCAGGGAATGAAGTGTATGGCTACACCTTC. It specifies CASGAGNEVYGYTF.

The V and J genes are TRBV27 and TRBJ2-1; possible D gene TRBD1, 6 bases. Trimming removed 6 bases from V and 5 bases from J, with 20 bases in between. The CDR3 extends over 16 amino acids. Germline V gene lookup returns CDR1 MNHEY and CDR2 SMNVEV (reference sequence). CDR3 protein: CASSRRTAPPDNEQFF. CDR3 bases: TGTGCCAGCAGCCGGAGGACAGCCCCTCCGGACAATGAGCAGTTCTTC.

V and J are TRBV6-6 and TRBJ1-1, with 8 bases matching TRBD1. The CDR3 contains 14 residues. CDR1 is MNHNY, CDR2 SVGAGI, per germline (reference sequence). J gave up 3 bases and V 5 bases, and 5 bases lay outside the gene matches. The DNA for the CDR3 is TGTGCCAGCAGTGCGACGGACAGGGACACTGAAGCTTTCTTT. It translates to CASSATDRDTEAFF.

The V and J genes are TRBV27 and TRBJ2-3; perhaps TRBD1 as D (5 bases). V dropped 6 bases and J dropped 3 bases, with 7 bases sitting between them. In germline, CDR1 is MNHEY, CDR2 SMNVEV (reference sequence). The CDR3 runs to 12 residues. CDR3 residues: CASRGRTDTQYF. DNA for the CDR3: TGTGCCAGCAGGGGGCGGACAGATACGCAGTATTTT.

This chain links TRBV6-1 with TRBJ2-7, with unresolved D. CDR3 length: 11 residues. V lost 10 bases, J lost 6 bases, and 13 bases lay in between. Germline assignment: CDR1 MNHNS and CDR2 SASEGT. The CDR3 DNA reads as TGTGCCACCCATGAGTTGGTCGAGCAGTACTTC. It codes for CATHELVEQYF.